This paragraph reports one T cell receptor (beta chain). Authors' methods: For nucleated cells, counts were estimated from reference gene primer amplification. Clones were read by immunoSEQ multiplex PCR, and TCRdb kept only the in-frame ones, dropping some. That table is the source of V, J and clone size, and D and trimming were worked out from the DNA. The table lists a few hundred thousand clones, over 75% of them singletons, with 8% to 13% in the top ten. The record originates from a study of blood T cell repertoires in COVID-19. Overall study: Sites across the United States, Italy and Spain contributed samples from acute and convalescent COVID-19. The analysed material was cDNA or gDNA that came from T cells, B-cell-depleted T cells, or PBMCs.

Germline loops: CDR1 LNHNV, CDR2 YYDKDF (reference sequence). CDR3 size: 12 residues. The ends were cut back, 9 bases at V and 0 bases at J, with 9 bases in the middle. The chain recombines TRBV15 with TRBJ2-7; TRBD1 might be the D (6 bases). The source is a woman between 70 and 85 years old with acute or convalescent COVID-19. Material for sequencing was peripheral blood. The CDR3 is CATQGPSYEQYF. CDR3 DNA sequence: TGTGCCACACAGGGCCCCTCCTACGAGCAGTACTTC. The entire variable domain, with the rest obtained from reference TRBV15 and TRBJ2-7, is as follows: DAMVIQNPRYQVTQFGKPVTLSCSQTLNHNVMYWYQQKSSQAPKLLFHYYDKDFNNEADTPDNFQSRRPNTSFCFLDIRSPGLGDTAMYLCATQGPSYEQYFGPGTRLTVT.